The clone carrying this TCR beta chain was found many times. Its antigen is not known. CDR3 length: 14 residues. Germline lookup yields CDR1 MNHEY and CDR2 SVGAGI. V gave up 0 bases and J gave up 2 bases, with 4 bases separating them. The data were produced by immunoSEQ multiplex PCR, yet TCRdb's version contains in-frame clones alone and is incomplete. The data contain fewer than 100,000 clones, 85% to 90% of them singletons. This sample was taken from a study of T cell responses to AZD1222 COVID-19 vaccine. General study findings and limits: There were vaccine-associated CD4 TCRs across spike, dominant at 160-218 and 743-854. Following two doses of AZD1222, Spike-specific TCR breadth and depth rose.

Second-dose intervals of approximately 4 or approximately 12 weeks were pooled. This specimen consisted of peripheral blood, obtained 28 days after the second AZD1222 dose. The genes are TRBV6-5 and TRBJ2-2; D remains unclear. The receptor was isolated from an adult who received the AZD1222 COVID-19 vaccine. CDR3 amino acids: CASSYSGNTGELFF. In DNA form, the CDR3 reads TGTGCCAGCAGTTACTCCGGTAACACCGGGGAGCTGTTTTTT.